This is a list of T cell receptor beta chains from one sample in a study of T cells in Graves' hyperthyroidism and ophthalmopathy. MiXCR, run by TCRdb on the multiplex PCR reads, gives a single entry per CDR3 protein. This sample has some 570,000 distinct CDR3 sequences, with 14% found just once. Input material: blood. The receptors stem from a young woman with Graves' ophthalmopathy. CDR3s include the opening cysteine and the closing phenylalanine or tryptophan. A D gene is named only where the DNA matches it firmly. Clone size is stated in some rows and not others, as once, few, many or a class when expanded.

abundance,v_gene,j_gene,d_gene,CDR3nt,CDR3aa
many,TRBV7-8,TRBJ2-7,-,TGTGCCAGCAGCTTACTGGAGGCAGGGTTCAACGAGCAGTACTTC,CASSLLEAGFNEQYF
-,TRBV25-1,TRBJ2-1,-,TGTGCCAGCAGTGAATTCGAGAAAAACAATGAGCAGTTCTTC,CASSEFEKNNEQFF
many,TRBV7-8,TRBJ1-5,-,TGTGCCAGCAGCTCGGACTGGAATCAGCCCCAGCATTTT,CASSSDWNQPQHF
many,TRBV5-6,TRBJ2-1,-,TGTGCCAGCAGCGGTACAGGGATCCTCTCCTACAATGAGCAGTTCTTC,CASSGTGILSYNEQFF
few,TRBV9,TRBJ2-1,TRBD2,TGTGCCAGCAGCGTACAGCGGGAGGGCTACAATGAGCAGTTCTTC,CASSVQREGYNEQFF
many,TRBV6-2/TRBV6-3,TRBJ1-1,TRBD1,TGTGCCAGCAGGAGGACCGGGACAGATTTGAACACTGAAGCTTTCTTT,CASRRTGTDLNTEAFF
many,TRBV7-2,TRBJ2-1,-,TGTGCCAGCAGCGGGACGCTCAGGGGTGAGCAGTTCTTC,CASSGTLRGEQFF
few,TRBV15,TRBJ2-1,TRBD2,TGTGCCACCAGCCCTAGCGGATTCTCCTACAATGAGCAGTTCTTC,CATSPSGFSYNEQFF
-,TRBV6-1,TRBJ1-2,-,TGTGCCAGCGTAGGGAGCCGGGACATTGCCCTCTATGGCTACACCTTC,CASVGSRDIALYGYTF
many,TRBV2,TRBJ2-1,-,TGTGCCAGCAGTGAAAGGAGTTGGAATGAGCAGTTCTTC,CASSERSWNEQFF
few,TRBV9,TRBJ2-3,-,TGTGCCAGCAGCGTAGGGGGAGGCGCTAGCACAGATACGCAGTATTTT,CASSVGGGASTDTQYF
many,TRBV4-3,TRBJ1-1,TRBD1,TGCGCCAGCAGCCAATGGACAGGTAATCCTGAAGCTTTCTTT,CASSQWTGNPEAFF